This T cell receptor beta chain is from a study of CD8 T cells in ankylosing spondylitis. Findings of the study overall: One TCR beta motif, made up of seven to nine highly homologous variants, appeared characteristic of ankylosing spondylitis blood. Prior work had noted some motif variants in reactive arthritis blood and synovial fluid.

By quantitative 5'-RACE with molecular barcodes, the TCR beta libraries were made. TCRdb re-analysed the 5' RACE reads in MiXCR, keeping a single row per CDR3 protein. The table shows under 950,000 distinct CDR3 sequences, with 15% to 20% occurring only once. Trimming took off 5 bases at V and 6 bases at J, with 14 bases between the two ends. The CDR3 is made up of 13 amino acids. Germline V gene lookup returns CDR1 GTSNPN and CDR2 SVGIG (reference sequence). About this clonotype: The antigen is unknown.

The chain combines TRBV30 with TRBJ2-1; D possibly corresponds to TRBD1 (5 bases). The sequence derives from a male donor with ankylosing spondylitis. The source material was blood, either unsorted or a sorted T cell fraction (not recorded which). The CDR3 region has the DNA TGTGCCTGGGACAGCCACACCACCAATGAGCAGTTCTTC. Translation gives CAWDSHTTNEQFF.